This T cell receptor beta chain was retrieved from a study of blood T cells in healthy people across ages. General study points: Naive T cell percentage showed a strong correlation with TCR beta diversity.

The CDR3 spans 12 residues. The germline V and J ends were trimmed by 10 bases and 5 bases, with 12 bases remaining between them. From germline, CDR1 is MGHDK and CDR2 SYGVNS. Notes on this clonotype: The antigen is unknown.

Together with a sample-barcoded 5' primer, a J-beta primer mix was included in a second PCR lasting about 7 to 11 cycles. Every sample returned 2.5 million or more CDR3-containing paired-end reads. TCRdb reprocessed the 5' RACE reads via MiXCR and lists one record per CDR3 protein. The table includes 800,000 to 1,300,000 distinct CDR3 sequences, approximately 26% detected once. The sample was also linked to a second study, of T cells of mothers and their children. That report adds: Mothers yielded over 8 million CDR3 reads, children some 2.9 million each.

The sequence came from a girl aged 2-10 years in good health. The sequenced sample consisted of blood. This chain links TRBV25-1 with TRBJ2-1, with D hard to call. CDR3 in amino acids: CATADRDNEQFF. As DNA, the CDR3 is TGTGCCACCGCAGACCGAGACAATGAGCAGTTCTTC.